These 31 T cell receptor beta chains came from one sample sequenced in a study of regulatory T cells in long-lasting Graves disease. Time point here: newly diagnosed GD, antithyroid drugs for less than 3 months. Isolated PBMC RNA provided the starting material for the TCR library. Both iRepertoire HTBI primers and Arm-PCR of CDR3 regions were used to build the TCR beta libraries. TCRdb processed the multiplex PCR reads anew with MiXCR; each CDR3 protein has one entry. Of about 530,000 distinct CDR3 sequences listed, roughly 15% are singletons. This sample was shared with a second study, whose subject was T cells in Graves' hyperthyroidism and ophthalmopathy.

The sample consisted of peripheral blood mononuclear cells (PBMCs), taken at new diagnosis, from a patient treated with antithyroid drugs. Receptors were obtained from a woman aged 35-65 years with Graves disease.

This clonotype was picked up many times. The rearrangement uses TRBV30 and TRBJ2-1; no firm D call. This CDR3 is 9 amino acids long. From germline, CDR1 is GTSNPN and CDR2 SVGIG (reference sequence). Trimming cost V 5 bases and J 6 bases, with 2 bases left between them. The CDR3 loop is CAWGNEQFF. The CDR3 nucleotides read TGTGCCTGGGGCAATGAGCAGTTCTTC.

Concerning this clonotype itself: A much larger clone lies a single base off, so this may be a read error. Here the CDR3 reads CASSEGRSPYGYTF. CDR3 coding DNA: TGTGCCAGCAGTGAAGGGCGTAGCCCCTATGGCTACACCTTC. V gene TRBV2 combines with J gene TRBJ1-2; D is unclear. V was cut by 1 base and J by 4 bases, with 10 bases left in between. Germline CDR1 and CDR2: SNHLY and FYNNEI. The CDR3 contains 14 residues.

This clonotype was counted ten times or more. The V call is TRBV5-1, the J call TRBJ2-7; tentative D call: TRBD1 (5 bases). There are 13 residues in the CDR3. V lost 2 bases and J 3 bases, leaving 9 bases between the germline ends. Germline CDR1 reads SGHRS; CDR2 reads YFSETQ. The CDR3 coding sequence is TGCGCCAGCAGCTTAGACAGTTACTACGAGCAGTACTTC. Its protein is CASSLDSYYEQYF.

This clonotype appeared many times. The chain has TRBV12-3 or TRBV12-4 and TRBJ1-1, with TRBD1 as a possible D gene (6 bases). V was shortened by 1 base and J by 10 bases, with 10 bases between the two germline ends. The CDR3 runs 12 residues. CDR3 sequence reads: CASSLVGGAAFF. Here the CDR3 DNA reads TGTGCCAGCAGTTTAGTAGGGGGGGCAGCTTTCTTT.

This clonotype has a count of ten or more. The chain employs TRBV6-5 and TRBJ2-7, with D possibly TRBD1 on 6 matching bases. Deletions cut 4 bases from V and 3 bases from J, with 16 bases between. CDR3 size: 15 residues. CDR1 and CDR2 (germline): MNHEY, SVGAGI. CDR3 sequence reads: CASSFLTRGGYEQYF. DNA of the CDR3: TGTGCCAGCAGTTTCCTAACTAGAGGGGGCTACGAGCAGTACTTC.

The rearrangement links TRBV6-2 or TRBV6-3 to TRBJ1-2; D is unclear. CDR3 length equals 14 residues. Deletions cut 2 bases from V and 4 bases from J, with 11 bases between. Germline values: CDR1 MNHEY, CDR2 SVGEGT. The CDR3 sequence is CASSYEAPGYGYTF. The CDR3 nucleotides read TGTGCCAGCAGTTACGAAGCCCCTGGCTATGGCTACACCTTC.

There are many counts of this clonotype. The chain joins TRBV12-3 or TRBV12-4 to TRBJ2-7; 11 nucleotides align to TRBD2. This CDR3 spans 17 amino acids. With 6 bases clipped from V and 4 bases from J, the junction kept 14 bases outside the gene matches. CDR3 DNA: TGTGCCAGCAGCTCTCACGTTGGACTAGCGGGCTCATACGAGCAGTACTTC. Translating it yields CASSSHVGLAGSYEQYF.

This chain joins TRBV3-1 and TRBJ2-1; D gene ambiguous. The CDR3 extends over 14 amino acids. Germline V CDR1 and CDR2: LGHDT, YNNKEL (reference sequence). The V gene lost 1 base and the J gene lost 5 bases, with 9 bases spanning the gap. The DNA for the CDR3 is TGTGCCAGCAGCCAAGGGGCTAGTAACAATGAGCAGTTCTTC. As protein: CASSQGASNNEQFF.

Ten or more counts support this clonotype. V and J are TRBV13 and TRBJ2-3; the D gene is possibly TRBD2 (6 bases). Germline CDR1 PRHDT, CDR2 FYEKMQ (reference sequence). The V and J ends lost 6 bases and 0 bases respectively, with 10 bases between them. The CDR3 is 14 residues long. The CDR3 DNA reads TGTGCCAGCAGAGTAGCGGATAGCACAGATACGCAGTATTTT. Its translation: CASRVADSTDTQYF.

In its sample, this clonotype was seen many times. The chain has TRBV7-6 and TRBJ2-1; TRBD2 matches 15 bases. V shed 0 bases, J shed 8 bases, and the junction held 5 bases outside the gene matches. The CDR3 covers 17 residues. CDR1 and CDR2 (germline): SGHVS, FNYEAQ. This CDR3 is CASSLAGTSGGIYEQFF. CDR3 DNA sequence: TGTGCCAGCAGCTTAGCGGGGACTAGCGGGGGGATATATGAGCAGTTCTTC.

The rearrangement joins TRBV19 to TRBJ2-7; D ambiguous. V was trimmed by 9 bases and J by 2 bases, leaving 17 bases between them. This CDR3 has 14 amino acids. Germline loops: CDR1 LNHDA, CDR2 SQIVND (reference sequence). The CDR3 sequence is CASSPTLTTYEQYF. For the CDR3, the DNA is TGTGCCAGCAGCCCTACACTCACGACCTACGAGCAGTACTTC.

The V call is TRBV7-3, the J call TRBJ1-4, with D perhaps TRBD1 (5 bases). The CDR3 has 15 residues. V lost 5 bases and J 2 bases, leaving 12 bases between the germline ends. CDR1 SGHTA and CDR2 FQGTGA come from the germline V gene. This chain's CDR3 is CASSVRGGTNEKLFF. The DNA for the CDR3 is TGTGCCAGCAGCGTGAGGGGTGGTACTAATGAAAAACTGTTTTTT.

A note on this clonotype: It may be a read error: a sequence one base away is much more abundant. The DNA for the CDR3 is TGTGCCAGTAAAACGAGCGAGGGGTACACGCAGTATTTT. The encoded protein is CASKTSEGYTQYF. The chain employs TRBV2 and TRBJ2-3; perhaps D is TRBD1 or TRBD2 (5 bases each). The CDR3 extends over 13 amino acids. Germline V gene lookup returns CDR1 SNHLY and CDR2 FYNNEI. The V and J ends lost 9 bases and 9 bases respectively, with 19 bases between them.

This clonotype was found a few times. CDR3 DNA: TGTGCCAGCAGCTTTCCCGAACCACCGACCTCCTACAATGAGCAGTTCTTC. Translated: CASSFPEPPTSYNEQFF. J is TRBJ2-1 and V is TRBV5-4; no reliable D call. Germline CDR1 reads SGHNT; CDR2 reads YYREEE (reference sequence). V was clipped by 2 bases and J by 0 bases, with 15 bases between them. This CDR3 has 17 amino acids.

In its sample, this clonotype was seen many times. The chain recombines TRBV27 with TRBJ1-4, with D possibly TRBD1 on 5 matching bases. The V end lost 8 bases, the J end lost 8 bases, and 24 bases lay between the germline ends. Germline loops: CDR1 MNHEY, CDR2 SMNVEV (reference sequence). This CDR3 is built from 16 residues. In nucleotides, the CDR3 is TGTGCCAGCGGTTCGCAGGGAGCTGTGAGCGTGGAAAAACTGTTTTTT. Amino acid sequence: CASGSQGAVSVEKLFF.

This clonotype was seen repeatedly, ten times or more. The chain is built from TRBV3-1 and TRBJ1-1; TRBD1 matches 7 bases. CDR3 length: 17 residues. The germline gives CDR1 LGHDT, CDR2 YNNKEL (reference sequence). Trimming removed 0 bases from V and 1 base from J; junction bases left unmatched: 8. CDR3 in DNA: TGTGCCAGCAGCCAAGATCCCCGAAAGGGGGCGAACACTGAAGCTTTCTTT. Residues: CASSQDPRKGANTEAFF.

This clonotype was recorded a few times. The V gene is TRBV6-1, the J gene TRBJ1-2; no reliable D call. This CDR3 comprises 14 residues. V shed 10 bases and J shed 2 bases, with 17 bases lying between them. The germline CDR1 and CDR2 sequences are MNHNS and SASEGT. The chain's CDR3 is CATNPGPPNYGYTF. Here the CDR3 DNA reads TGTGCCACCAATCCGGGTCCCCCGAACTATGGCTACACCTTC.

This clonotype has at least ten counts. The chain recombines TRBV7-9 with TRBJ2-7; no definite D call. Between the trimmed V and J ends, which lost 6 bases and 2 bases, there was a span of 11 bases. Per the germline V gene, CDR1 is SEHNR and CDR2 is FQNEAQ (reference sequence). The CDR3 has 13 residues. Here the CDR3 reads CASSTPYPYEQYF. In nucleotides, the CDR3 is TGTGCCAGCAGTACACCTTACCCCTACGAGCAGTACTTC. The whole variable domain, remainder taken from reference TRBV7-9 and TRBJ2-7, is DTGVSQNPRHKITKRGQNVTFRCDPISEHNRLYWYRQTLGQGPEFLTYFQNEAQLEKSRLLSDRFSAERPKGSFSTLEIQRTEQGDSAMYLCASSTPYPYEQYFGPGTRLTVT.

This clonotype was seen many times. The V and J genes are TRBV5-1 and TRBJ2-1, with D tentatively TRBD1 or TRBD2 (6 bases each). Per germline, CDR1 SGHRS and CDR2 YFSETQ. Trimming stripped 7 bases from V and 4 bases from J, with 15 bases between. There are 14 residues in the CDR3. The CDR3 region is CASGTGASYNEQFF. CDR3 nucleotide sequence: TGCGCCAGCGGTACGGGGGCCTCTTACAATGAGCAGTTCTTC.

CDR3 amino acids: CASSLLQGSRNEQFF. The CDR3 bases are TGTGCCAGCAGCTTGTTACAGGGGAGTCGAAATGAGCAGTTCTTC. The V call is TRBV5-5, the J call TRBJ2-1, with 7 bases aligning to TRBD1. The CDR3 covers 15 residues. Trimming at V came to 1 base and at J to 7 bases, leaving 8 bases not matched to a gene. From germline, CDR1 is SGHKS and CDR2 YYEKEE (reference sequence).

V and J are TRBV6-1 and TRBJ2-1; TRBD1 might be the D (10 bases). Trimming shortened V by 5 bases and J by 6 bases, and 26 bases separated the two germline ends. CDR1 is MNHNS and CDR2 is SASEGT in the germline V gene. There are 18 residues in the CDR3. The CDR3 sequence is CASSRQGAKRGVGNEQFF. CDR3 nucleotides: TGTGCCAGCAGTAGACAGGGGGCAAAGCGGGGGGTTGGCAATGAGCAGTTCTTC.

In its sample, this clonotype was seen a few times. V is TRBV10-3 and J is TRBJ2-7; no clear D gene. Germline loops: CDR1 ENHRY, CDR2 SYGVKD. Trimming cost V 6 bases and J 2 bases, with 11 bases left between them. This CDR3 comprises 13 residues. The CDR3 reads CAIRSDEAYEQYF. CDR3 sequence (DNA): TGTGCCATCAGATCGGACGAGGCCTACGAGCAGTACTTC.

Details on this clonotype: Lacking the conserved final phenylalanine or tryptophan, this CDR3 likely reflects a read error. V usage is TRBV3-1 and J usage is TRBJ1-1; D possibly corresponds to TRBD1 (5 bases). This CDR3 has 14 amino acids. V was trimmed by 4 bases and J by 1 base, leaving 10 bases between them. Germline V gene data show CDR1 as LGHDT and CDR2 as YNNKEL (reference sequence). The CDR3 region is CASSRGPTNTEAFL. The CDR3 bases are TGTGCCAGCAGCCGGGGACCTACGAACACTGAAGCTTTCCTT.

This clonotype was seen repeatedly, ten times or more. The chain carries TRBV11-3 and TRBJ2-3; D is uncertain. The CDR3 is made up of 15 amino acids. CDR1 is SGHNT and CDR2 is YENEEA in the germline V gene. Deletions cut 0 bases from V and 3 bases from J, with 10 bases between. As DNA, the CDR3 is TGTGCCAGCAGCTTAGATGGGGTCCAGACAGATACGCAGTATTTT. Translated: CASSLDGVQTDTQYF.

There are many counts of this clonotype. The rearrangement uses TRBV27 and TRBJ2-1; possibly TRBD1 or TRBD2 for D (5 bases each). This CDR3 region has 17 residues. V was pared by 5 bases and J by 4 bases, with 21 bases between. Germline lookup yields CDR1 MNHEY and CDR2 SMNVEV (reference sequence). In DNA, the CDR3 is TGTGCCAGCAGTACAAAGGTCCCGGGGACCCTATACAATGAGCAGTTCTTC. Encoded protein: CASSTKVPGTLYNEQFF.

This clonotype was seen only a few times. The chain carries TRBV3-1 and TRBJ2-3; perhaps TRBD1 as D (5 bases). Matching the DNA end better, TRBJ1-5 makes the J call doubtful. The CDR3 is 18 amino acids. Germline values: CDR1 LGHDT, CDR2 YNNKEL (reference sequence). The DNA for the CDR3 is TGTGCCAGCAGCCACCGAGGTGGGGCGGGGGACCGCACAGATACGCAGCATTTT. Its translation is CASSHRGGAGDRTDTQHF.

This chain connects TRBV29-1 to TRBJ1-1, with a weak D call TRBD1 (6 bases). Germline lookup yields CDR1 SQVTM and CDR2 ANQGSEA. The CDR3 contains 13 residues. V shed 7 bases and J shed 0 bases, with 12 bases lying between them. CDR3 protein: CSAADRLNTEAFF. The CDR3 coding sequence is TGCAGCGCCGCCGACAGGCTGAACACTGAAGCTTTCTTT.

The chain carries TRBV10-3 and TRBJ1-1, with D possibly matching TRBD1 (5 bases). Germline V lookup: CDR1 ENHRY, CDR2 SYGVKD. V was clipped by 2 bases and J by 11 bases, with 9 bases between them. This CDR3 comprises 11 residues. The CDR3 sequence: CAISEEGRAFF. As DNA, the CDR3 is TGTGCCATCAGTGAGGAGGGACGGGCTTTCTTT.

This clonotype has ten or more counts. The chain recombines TRBV12-3 or TRBV12-4 with TRBJ2-3; D not certain. V was cut by 2 bases and J by 2 bases, with 5 bases left in between. The CDR3 runs to 13 residues. CDR3 coding DNA: TGTGCCAGCAGTTTAACGAACACAGATACGCAGTATTTT. Encoded protein: CASSLTNTDTQYF.

In its sample, this clonotype was seen many times. The J gene is TRBJ2-2, the V gene TRBV5-5; no definite D call. This CDR3 region has 16 residues. Trimming removed 4 bases at V and 2 bases at J, with 15 bases between. Germline CDR1 SGHKS, CDR2 YYEKEE (reference sequence). CDR3 in amino acids: CASSDGPRLNTGELFF. The CDR3 nucleotides read TGTGCCAGCAGCGACGGACCGCGGCTAAACACCGGGGAGCTGTTTTTT.

This clonotype was recorded a few times. The chain recombines TRBV6-2 or TRBV6-3 with TRBJ1-2; maybe TRBD1 (6 bases). CDR1 is MNHEY, CDR2 SVGEGT, per germline. The CDR3 has 14 residues. V was cut by 2 bases and J by 8 bases, with 15 bases left in between. The CDR3 loop is CASSYRSGAGGYTF. For the CDR3, the DNA is TGTGCCAGCAGTTACCGGTCAGGGGCAGGGGGCTACACCTTC.